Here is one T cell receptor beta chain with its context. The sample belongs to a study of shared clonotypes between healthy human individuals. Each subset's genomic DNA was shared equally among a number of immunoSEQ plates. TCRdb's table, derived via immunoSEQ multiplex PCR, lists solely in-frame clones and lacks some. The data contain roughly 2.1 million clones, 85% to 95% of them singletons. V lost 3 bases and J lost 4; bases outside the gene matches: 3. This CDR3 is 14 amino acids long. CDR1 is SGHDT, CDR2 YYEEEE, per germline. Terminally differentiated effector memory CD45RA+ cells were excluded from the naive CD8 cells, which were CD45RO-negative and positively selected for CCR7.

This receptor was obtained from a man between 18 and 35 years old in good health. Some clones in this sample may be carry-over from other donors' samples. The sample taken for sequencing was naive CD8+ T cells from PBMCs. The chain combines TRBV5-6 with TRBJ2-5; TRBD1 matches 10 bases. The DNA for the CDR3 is TGTGCCAGCAGCTACGGGACAGGGGTAGAGACCCAGTACTTC. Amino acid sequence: CASSYGTGVETQYF.